The 2 T cell receptor beta chains in this list originate from one sample, sequenced in a study of blood T cell repertoires in COVID-19. Clones were sequenced by immunoSEQ multiplex PCR, and TCRdb holds only the in-frame ones, with some missing. The sample contains about 98,000 clones, nearly 90% of which appear only once. Sequenced: peripheral blood. These receptors all stem from a man in his sixties or seventies with acute or convalescent COVID-19.

This clone has a handful of counts. This rearrangement joins TRBV16 to TRBJ2-1; D is perhaps TRBD2 (5 bases). Germline CDR1 KGHSY, CDR2 FQNENV. Trimming removed 2 bases at V and 5 bases at J, with 10 bases between. The CDR3 spans 14 residues. CDR3 coding DNA: TGTGCCAGCAGCCAACGGGGTATCGACAATGAGCAGTTCTTC. Protein sequence: CASSQRGIDNEQFF. The whole variable domain, filled in from reference TRBV16 and TRBJ2-1, reads GEEVAQTPKHLVRGEGQKAKLYCAPIKGHSYVFWYQQVLKNEFKFLISFQNENVFDETGMPKERFSAKCLPNSPCSLEIQATKLEDSAVYFCASSQRGIDNEQFFGPGTRLTVL.

The chain carries TRBV28 and TRBJ2-1; TRBD2 might be the D (5 bases). The CDR3 extends over 15 amino acids. Trimming shortened V by 8 bases and J by 0 bases, and 14 bases separated the two germline ends. Germline assignment: CDR1 MDHEN and CDR2 SYDVKM. For the CDR3, the DNA is TGTGCCAGCGCCGGCCCGGGGAGCTCCTACAATGAGCAGTTCTTC. This sequence encodes CASAGPGSSYNEQFF.